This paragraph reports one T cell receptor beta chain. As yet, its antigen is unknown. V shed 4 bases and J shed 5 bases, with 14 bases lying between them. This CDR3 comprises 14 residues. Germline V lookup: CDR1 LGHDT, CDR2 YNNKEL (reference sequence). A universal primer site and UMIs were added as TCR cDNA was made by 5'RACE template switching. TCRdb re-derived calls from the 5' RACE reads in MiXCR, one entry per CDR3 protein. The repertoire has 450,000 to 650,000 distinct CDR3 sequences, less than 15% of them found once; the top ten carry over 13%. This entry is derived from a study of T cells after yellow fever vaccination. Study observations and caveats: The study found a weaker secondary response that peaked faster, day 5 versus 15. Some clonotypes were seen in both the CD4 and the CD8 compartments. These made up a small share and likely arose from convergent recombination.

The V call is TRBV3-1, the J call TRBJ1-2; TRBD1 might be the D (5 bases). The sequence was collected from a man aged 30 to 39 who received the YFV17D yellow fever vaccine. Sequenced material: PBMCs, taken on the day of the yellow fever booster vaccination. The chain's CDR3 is CASSLGTGIYGYTF. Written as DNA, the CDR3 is TGTGCCAGCAGCCTCGGGACGGGAATTTATGGCTACACCTTC.